This TCR beta chain was recovered during a study of T cell responses to AZD1222 COVID-19 vaccine listed by TCRdb under 2021. Background for the entire study: AZD1222 recipients given second doses at about 4 weeks or at about 12 weeks were pooled, since spike-specific TCR depth and breadth were not found to differ between the two schedules. TCR sequencing was performed for 230 to 250 trial participants, of whom about 200 were given two doses of AZD1222 and some 26 were given two doses of MenACWY control vaccine. Trial participants were enrolled by age into subgroups of 18-55, 56-69 and 70-plus years, and around 150, 29 and 61 TCR-sequenced participants, respectively, were included in these subgroups.

With regard to this clone: Its antigen is not yet known. No quality values exist for individual bases; no much larger clone is one base distant.

Read against the paper, the sample's time point label means: baseline before first vaccination. Vaccinee samples came from UK trials COV001 and COV002, including a single-blind randomized controlled phase 2/3 trial of AZD1222 (ChAdOx1 nCoV-19) in healthy adults. Trial participant PBMC samples were collected at day 0 and day 28 after the second dose for TCRbeta chain sequencing. Looking up the germline V gene (reference sequence) yields CDR1 LGHDT and CDR2 YNNKEL. V is reduced by 0 bases and J by 5 bases, leaving a spacing of 23 bases between them. Taken from cysteine to phenylalanine, the CDR3 has 18 residues. The read is trimmed to its CDR3 DNA, 54 bases read in frame from base 1. General conclusions and limits of the study: Because no day 14 peak-response samples were available, the repertoires could be characterized only after the peak T cell response. After two AZD1222 doses, both the breadth and the depth of spike-specific TCRs were significantly higher than at day 0 and than in MenACWY recipients. Most participants were white British and females outnumbered males, and the authors suggested that clonal diversity may have been underestimated. In the small 56-69-year group, the increase in depth fell short of significance, most likely because of low power. Nearly half of unique spike-specific TCRs reportedly recognized epitopes outside regions mutated in the B.1.351 and B.1.1.7 variants. CD4 TCRs associated with the vaccine covered the entire spike protein, and the dominant responses were in regions 160-218 and 743-854. Conclusions about previously exposed vaccinees were limited because only five to seven AZD1222 recipients were SARS-CoV-2 seropositive at baseline.

The CDR3 regions of human TCRbeta chains were analyzed by immunosequencing. In the paper's pipeline: Repertoire TCRs were checked for matches against a reference library of SARS-CoV-2-specific TCRs that had been generated using the MIRA antigen-specificity platform. Breadth meant the fraction of unique TCRs that were SARS-CoV-2-associated, whereas depth meant the fraction of total T cells that were SARS-CoV-2-associated. Using the MIRA data, each spike-specific TCR was assigned both to the spike region to which the TCR was reactive and to a CD4 or CD8 class. Log10-transformed breadth and depth values were compared by one-way ANOVA with Sidak's multiple comparisons tests. Sourced from immuneACCESS, this table was stored by TCRdb with only in-frame sequences that have V and J called. A share of the clones is absent; for the studies checked, an unresolved V gene accounts for under half, and the remainder has no known explanation. That table gives V, J and clone size, and the DNA gave D and trimming. Across this sample there are 95,000 to 100,000 clones, with roughly nine tenths seen only once. The biggest ten clones account for more than 15% of the sample.

The sequencing used peripheral blood, collected on day 0 of AZD1222 vaccination. The TCR originated in an adult in good health. In this chain, TRBV3-1 (or the pseudogene TRBV3-2) is recombined with TRBJ2-7; a weak D assignment points to TRBD1 (5 bases agree). The CDR3 in this case is CASSQDLSGSVLGDEQYF. The nucleotides are TGTGCCAGCAGCCAAGATCTTAGTGGGTCGGTCTTAGGGGACGAGCAGTACTTC.